Below are 5 T cell receptor beta chains sequenced from a single sample in a study of CD8 T cells in Susac syndrome. Reverse transcription used about 0.45 to 1 ug RNA and random hexamers. Each CDR3 protein gets one entry after TCRdb re-called the immunoSEQ multiplex PCR reads with MiXCR. The sample comprises 100,000 to 150,000 distinct CDR3 sequences, 75% to 90% of which are singletons, and approximately 0.51% rests with the top ten. The sequenced sample consisted of CD8+ T cells from PBMCs. These receptors all stem from a human donor with multiple sclerosis.

The rearrangement links TRBV30 to TRBJ2-3, with D perhaps assigned TRBD1 or TRBD2 (5 bases each). V was clipped by 2 bases and J by 0 bases, with 15 bases between them. CDR3 length: 16 amino acids. Germline V lookup: CDR1 GTSNPN, CDR2 SVGIG (reference sequence). CDR3 nucleotide sequence: TGTGCCTGGAGTTCATCCGGGACGATGAGCACAGATACGCAGTATTTT. This codes for CAWSSSGTMSTDTQYF. The variable domain in full, completed from reference TRBV30 and TRBJ2-3, reads SQTIHQWPATLVQPVGSPLSLECTVEGTSNPNLYWYRQAAGRGLQLLFYSVGIGQISSEVPQNLSASRPQDRQFILSSKKLLLSDSGFYLCAWSSSGTMSTDTQYFGPGTRLTVL.

This chain connects TRBV27 to TRBJ1-6, with a tentative D call TRBD1 (6 bases). Trimming cost V 3 bases and J 6 bases, with 9 bases left between them. Germline V gene data show CDR1 as MNHEY and CDR2 as SMNVEV (reference sequence). This CDR3 region has 14 residues. The CDR3, as DNA: TGTGCCAGCAGTTTGGGGGGCTTTAATTCACCCCTCCACTTT. Translated, it gives CASSLGGFNSPLHF.

The chain couples TRBV2 to TRBJ1-1; the D is unclear. The CDR3 length is 14 residues. Deletions cut 4 bases from V and 6 bases from J, with 15 bases between. Germline assignment: CDR1 SNHLY and CDR2 FYNNEI. The CDR3 nucleotides read TGTGCCAGCAGTGGGGCGTCCGCTCTAGCTGAAGCTTTCTTT. This gives the protein CASSGASALAEAFF.

As to this clonotype: The junction differs from germline at one of its ends, possibly a read error. The chain uses TRBV29-1 and TRBJ1-2; D call uncertain. The germline gives CDR1 SQVTM, CDR2 ANQGSEA. This CDR3 is 11 amino acids long. For the CDR3, the DNA is TGCGGCGTTGAAGGAATCTATGGCTACACCTTC. It is translated as CGVEGIYGYTF.

The genes are TRBV20-1 and TRBJ2-7; D may be TRBD2 (7 bases). Per germline, CDR1 DFQATT and CDR2 SNEGSKA (reference sequence). The length of the CDR3 is 17 residues. Trimming removed 3 bases from V and 3 bases from J, with 24 bases in between. CDR3 loop: CSARGCAGAACSYEQYF. The CDR3 nucleotides are TGCAGTGCTAGGGGGTGCGCGGGGGCGGCGTGTAGCTACGAGCAGTACTTC.